What follows is one T cell receptor (beta chain) and its context. Antigen: not known. The data stem from a study of B cell selection in AIRE deficiency. In the study's own analysis: Treg pools: 50,000 to 65,000 distinct patient, some 1x10^5 donor TCRbeta sequences. Sequencing was performed with immunoSEQ multiplex PCR; in TCRdb, only in-frame clones are kept and a portion is missing. The D gene and trimming were derived from the DNA, and the V and J assignments and clone size from that table. The repertoire holds about 15,000 clones, with about 93% as singletons. The regulatory T cell sort gate was CD4+CD25hiCD127low/negative. Whole-study results and caveats: Of 3,000 to 4,500 shared Treg TCRbeta sequences, around 30% were healthy-only, approximately 9% patient-only. Shared Treg sequences had shorter CDR3s, biased toward rearrangements with few non-templated insertions. About 30% of healthy-shared Treg TCRbeta sequences appeared in patient Tconv cells.

The sample consisted of Tregs sorted from PBMCs. This receptor was taken from a human donor with AIRE deficiency.

CDR3 DNA: TGTGCCAGCAGCTTCCTCCTGACTAGCGGGAGGTTTAATGAGCAGTTCTTC. Translated: CASSFLLTSGRFNEQFF. This chain connects TRBV11-2 to TRBJ2-1; TRBD2 matches 13 bases. This CDR3 region has 17 residues. The germline V gene has CDR1 SGHAT and CDR2 FQNNGV. The V segment lost 3 bases and the J segment 7 bases; nucleotides outside the gene matches: 9.